The 10 T cell receptor beta chains presented below share a single source sample, sequenced in a study of blood T cell repertoires in COVID-19. Some clones are missing from TCRdb's copy, which holds only in-frame ones; the method was immunoSEQ multiplex PCR. The profile covers approximately 140,000 clones, with over 65% appearing a single time and 16% taken by the ten largest. The material sequenced was peripheral blood. The receptors come from a man between 45 and 60 years old with acute or convalescent COVID-19.

This clone is labeled medium-sized. The rearrangement joins TRBV19 to TRBJ1-5; 8 positions match TRBD1. The V segment lost 0 bases and the J segment 7 bases; nucleotides outside the gene matches: 8. The CDR3 runs to 16 residues. The germline V gene has CDR1 LNHDA and CDR2 SQIVND (reference sequence). DNA for the CDR3: TGTGCCAGTAGTATAGACTGGACAGGGTTCTTACAGCCCCAGCATTTT. Encoded protein: CASSIDWTGFLQPQHF. Filled out from reference TRBV19 and TRBJ1-5, the complete variable domain reads DGGITQSPKYLFRKEGQNVTLSCEQNLNHDAMYWYRQDPGQGLRLIYYSQIVNDFQKGDIAEGYSVSREKKESFPLTVTSAQKNPTAFYLCASSIDWTGFLQPQHFGDGTRLSIL.

V and J are TRBV11-2 and TRBJ1-2; 7 positions match TRBD1. The CDR3 loop spans 13 amino acids. The ends lost 6 bases at V and 3 bases at J; junction bases unmatched: 4. Per the germline V gene, CDR1 is SGHAT and CDR2 is FQNNGV. The CDR3 region has the DNA TGTGCCAGCAGACCCACAGGGGACTATGGCTACACCTTC. It is translated as CASRPTGDYGYTF. The full variable domain, completed using reference TRBV11-2 and TRBJ1-2, is EAGVAQSPRYKIIEKRQSVAFWCNPISGHATLYWYQQILGQGPKLLIQFQNNGVVDDSQLPKDRFSAERLKGVDSTLKIQPAKLEDSAVYLCASRPTGDYGYTFGSGTRLTVV.

CDR3 loop: CATSDFVLRRTGASGNTIYF. The CDR3 coding sequence is TGTGCCACCAGTGATTTCGTCCTTAGGCGGACAGGGGCCTCTGGAAACACCATATATTTT. J is TRBJ1-3 and V is TRBV24-1; 9 nucleotides agree with TRBD1. V lost 1 base to trimming and J lost 0 bases; unmatched junction nucleotides: 12. The CDR3 sequence is 20 residues long. In germline, CDR1 is KGHDR, CDR2 SFDVKD.

This chain joins TRBV28 and TRBJ1-2; D possibly corresponds to TRBD1 (6 bases). Per germline, CDR1 MDHEN and CDR2 SYDVKM. The CDR3 is 17 residues long. V was cut by 3 bases and J by 0 bases, with 17 bases left in between. In DNA, the CDR3 is TGTGCCAGCAGTTTGGCAGAAAACAGGGATTCTAACTATGGCTACACCTTC. Its translation: CASSLAENRDSNYGYTF.

A few counts support this clone. The chain links TRBV10-3 to TRBJ1-1; D unclear. Trimming pared 3 bases from V and 5 bases from J, leaving 16 bases between. CDR1 and CDR2 from the germline V gene are ENHRY and SYGVKD. CDR3 length: 15 amino acids. The CDR3 loop reads CAISDSGRPGTEAFF. The CDR3 DNA follows: TGTGCCATCAGTGATTCAGGCAGGCCGGGGACTGAAGCTTTCTTT.

This chain joins TRBV27 and TRBJ2-2; D is possibly TRBD2 (5 bases). Trimming removed 3 bases from V and 1 base from J, with 15 bases in between. This CDR3 spans 17 amino acids. Germline V gives CDR1 MNHEY, CDR2 SMNVEV (reference sequence). This CDR3 is CASSFTNGVGNTGELFF. CDR3 DNA sequence: TGTGCCAGCAGTTTCACAAACGGGGTCGGGAACACCGGGGAGCTGTTTTTT.

The CDR3: CASSARGQGDYGYTF. In DNA form, the CDR3 reads TGTGCCAGCAGCGCGAGGGGACAGGGAGACTATGGCTACACCTTC. The V and J genes are TRBV9 and TRBJ1-2; 9 bases fit TRBD1. Germline CDR1 is SGDLS and CDR2 is YYNGEE. This CDR3 has 15 residues. V dropped 3 bases and J dropped 3; count of bases not matched to a gene: 6.

The chain links TRBV10-3 to TRBJ2-3; D gene uncertain. The CDR3 contains 11 residues. Germline lookup yields CDR1 ENHRY and CDR2 SYGVKD. V was clipped by 10 bases and J by 2 bases, with 7 bases between them. The CDR3 nucleotides read TGTGCCACCTCCCCCACAGATACGCAGTATTTT. Translating it yields CATSPTDTQYF.

This chain joins TRBV7-8 and TRBJ1-2; D is possibly TRBD1 (5 bases). This CDR3 is 13 amino acids long. Germline lookup yields CDR1 SGHVS and CDR2 FQNEAQ. Trimming left V 5 bases short and J 10 bases short, with 17 bases between. CDR3 coding DNA: TGTGCCAGCAGCCCCGCAGGGCGCCAAGACTACACCTTC. Translating it yields CASSPAGRQDYTF.

CDR3 sequence: CASSLSSGGAVDTQYF. As DNA, the CDR3 is TGTGCCAGCAGCTTATCTAGCGGGGGGGCCGTGGATACGCAGTATTTT. The J gene is TRBJ2-3, the V gene TRBV7-3, with 12 positions matching TRBD2. CDR1 SGHTA and CDR2 FQGTGA come from the germline V gene. The CDR3 covers 16 residues. After removal of 2 bases from V and 6 bases from J, the junction contained 6 bases not matched to a gene.